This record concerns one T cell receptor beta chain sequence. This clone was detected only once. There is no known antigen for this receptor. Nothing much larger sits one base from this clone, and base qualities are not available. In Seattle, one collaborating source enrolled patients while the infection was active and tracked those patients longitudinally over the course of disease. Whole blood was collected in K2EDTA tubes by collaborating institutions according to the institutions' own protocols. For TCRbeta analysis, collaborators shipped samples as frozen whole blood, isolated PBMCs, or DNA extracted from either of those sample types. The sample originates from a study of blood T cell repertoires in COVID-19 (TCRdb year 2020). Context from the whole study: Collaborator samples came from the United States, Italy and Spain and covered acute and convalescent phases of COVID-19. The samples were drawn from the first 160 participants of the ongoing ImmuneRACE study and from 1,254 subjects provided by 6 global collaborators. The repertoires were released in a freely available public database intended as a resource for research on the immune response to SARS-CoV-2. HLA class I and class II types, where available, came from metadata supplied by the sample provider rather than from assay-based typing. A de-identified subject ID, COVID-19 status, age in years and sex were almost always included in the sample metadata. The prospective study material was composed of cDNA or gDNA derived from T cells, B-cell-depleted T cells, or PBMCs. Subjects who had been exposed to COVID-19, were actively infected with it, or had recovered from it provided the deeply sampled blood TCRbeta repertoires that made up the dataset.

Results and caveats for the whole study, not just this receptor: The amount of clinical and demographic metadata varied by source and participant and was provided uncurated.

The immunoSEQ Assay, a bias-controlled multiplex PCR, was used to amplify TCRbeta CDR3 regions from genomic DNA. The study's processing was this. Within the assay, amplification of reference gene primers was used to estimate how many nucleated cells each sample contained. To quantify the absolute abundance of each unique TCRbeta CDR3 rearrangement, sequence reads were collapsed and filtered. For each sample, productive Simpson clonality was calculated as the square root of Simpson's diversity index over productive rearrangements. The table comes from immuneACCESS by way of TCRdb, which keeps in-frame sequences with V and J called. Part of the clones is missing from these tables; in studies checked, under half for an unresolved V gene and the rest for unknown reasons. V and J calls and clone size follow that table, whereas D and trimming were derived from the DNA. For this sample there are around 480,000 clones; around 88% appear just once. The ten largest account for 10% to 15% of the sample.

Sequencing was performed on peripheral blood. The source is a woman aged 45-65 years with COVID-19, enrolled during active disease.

The CDR3 protein sequence reads: CASSSMNTEAFF. The DNA is TGTGCCAGCAGTTCCATGAACACTGAAGCTTTCTTT. This chain joins TRBV7-8 to TRBJ1-1; the D gene identity is not certain. The germline V gene sets CDR1 to SGHVS and CDR2 to FQNEAQ. Reading from cysteine to phenylalanine, the CDR3 counts 12 amino acids. Only CDR3 DNA is held: 36 bases, read in frame from base 1. V was cut back by 6 bases and J by 0 bases, leaving a gap of 5 bases between them. The reference TRBV7-8 and TRBJ1-1 proteins fill in what lies around the CDR3, so the full variable domain reads GAGVSQSPRYKVAKRGQDVALRCDPISGHVSLFWYQQALGQGPEFLTYFQNEAQLDKSGLPSDRFFAERPEGSVSTLKIQRTQQEDSAVYLCASSSMNTEAFFGQGTRLTVV.